This T cell receptor (beta chain) was recorded in a study of early T cells in non-severe SARS-CoV-2 infection. Findings and limits, study-wide: VDJdb matches were skewed toward anti-spike CD8 T cell responses.

This clonotype has more than one count but fewer than ten. Its antigen is undetermined. TCRdb used MiXCR to reprocess the 5' RACE reads, holding one entry per CDR3 protein. Of approximately 30,000 distinct CDR3 sequences detected, approximately 7.1% appear once; the ten largest clones hold around an eighth. The CDR3 extends over 16 amino acids. The V end was cut by 4 bases, the J end by 0 bases, with 14 bases between. The germline CDR1 and CDR2 sequences are MGHRA and YSYEKL. Specimen: whole blood, collected at baseline. This TCR derives from an adult who was a healthcare worker with PCR-confirmed SARS-CoV-2 infection or an uninfected control (not recorded which). The chain joins TRBV4-1 to TRBJ2-3; TRBD1 or TRBD2 may be the D gene (6 bases each). Here the CDR3 reads CASSPLQGLSTDTQYF. DNA of the CDR3: TGCGCCAGCAGCCCCTTACAGGGACTTAGCACAGATACGCAGTATTTT.